A single sample gave rise to the 7 T cell receptor beta chains below, sequenced in a study of early T cells in non-severe SARS-CoV-2 infection. TCRdb passed the 5' RACE reads through MiXCR, listing each CDR3 protein once. This table holds roughly 24,000 distinct CDR3 sequences, over 4% found once. The sequenced sample was whole blood. The receptors originated from an adult who was a healthcare worker with PCR-confirmed SARS-CoV-2 infection or an uninfected control (not recorded which).

This clonotype showed up many times. The V gene is TRBV10-3, the J gene TRBJ1-2; D is unresolved. Germline V CDR1 and CDR2: ENHRY, SYGVKD. V gave up 4 bases and J gave up 6 bases, with 12 bases separating them. The CDR3 covers 13 residues. In DNA form, the CDR3 reads TGTGCCATCAGTGGATCTGGGTACGATGGCTACACCTTC. Translation gives CAISGSGYDGYTF.

This clonotype was seen a handful of times. This chain joins TRBV11-3 and TRBJ1-1; no reliable D call. V was cut by 0 bases and J by 8 bases, with 10 bases left in between. Per germline, CDR1 SGHNT and CDR2 YENEEA. The CDR3 length is 13 residues. The CDR3 bases are TGTGCCAGCAGCTTAGATGGGGATTCCGAAGCTTTCTTT. Its protein is CASSLDGDSEAFF.

This clonotype has a count of ten or more. This sequence joins TRBV18 and TRBJ1-1, with D possibly matching TRBD1 (6 bases). Trimming took 6 bases from V and 4 from J, leaving 18 bases between them. CDR1 and CDR2 (germline): KGHSH, LQKENI. CDR3 length: 15 amino acids. Here the CDR3 reads CASSPGAPMGTEAFF. CDR3 DNA sequence: TGTGCCAGCTCTCCAGGGGCACCCATGGGCACTGAAGCTTTCTTT.

This clonotype has ten or more counts. V usage is TRBV5-5 and J usage is TRBJ1-1, with a tentative D call TRBD1 (6 bases). The germline V gene encodes CDR1 SGHKS and CDR2 YYEKEE (reference sequence). V was pared by 2 bases and J by 7 bases, with 18 bases between. This CDR3 comprises 15 residues. CDR3 DNA sequence: TGTGCCAGCAGCTTAGGGACAATGGGGGAATTTGAAGCTTTCTTT. It encodes CASSLGTMGEFEAFF.

This clonotype has at least ten counts. J is TRBJ1-4 and V is TRBV30; D uncertain. Trimming pared 2 bases from V and 3 bases from J, leaving 7 bases between. The CDR3 has 13 amino acids. The germline V gene encodes CDR1 GTSNPN and CDR2 SVGIG (reference sequence). The CDR3 nucleotides are TGTGCCTGGAGTTGGAATTCTAATGAAAAACTGTTTTTT. Translating it yields CAWSWNSNEKLFF.

This clonotype is labeled medium-sized. V usage is TRBV11-2 and J usage is TRBJ1-4; no firm D call. V lost 5 bases and J lost 5, with 6 bases in between. The CDR3 is made up of 12 amino acids. Germline loops: CDR1 SGHAT, CDR2 FQNNGV. The CDR3 loop reads CASSGLNEKLFF. CDR3 sequence (DNA): TGTGCCAGCAGCGGACTAAATGAAAAACTGTTTTTT.

This clonotype was observed many times. V gene TRBV24-1 combines with J gene TRBJ1-2; maybe TRBD1 (5 bases). The germline V gene has CDR1 KGHDR and CDR2 SFDVKD. With 5 bases removed from V and 3 bases from J, the gap between germline ends came to 15 bases. The CDR3 contains 15 residues. In nucleotides, the CDR3 is TGTGCCACCAGTGGTTCAGGGCAAGGCGACTATGGCTACACCTTC. Translating it yields CATSGSGQGDYGYTF.